This TCR beta chain is drawn from a study of patients and donors after allogeneic stem cell transplantation. This clonotype was recorded a few times. This CDR3 region has 15 residues. CDR1 SGHRS and CDR2 YFSETQ come from the germline V gene. Trimming pared 0 bases from V and 7 bases from J, leaving 11 bases between. TCRdb analysed the RT-PCR reads with MiXCR anew, one entry per CDR3 protein. The data contain 800,000 to 1,000,000 distinct CDR3 sequences, roughly 18% of them seen just once; the ten biggest clones take up around 6%. Sequencing input: blood, either unsorted or a sorted T cell fraction (not recorded which). This rearrangement joins TRBV5-1 to TRBJ1-6; D gene ambiguous. The source is a human donor who was either an allogeneic HSCT recipient or a stem cell or donor lymphocyte infusion donor (not recorded which). It is not recorded whose cells these are; they may come from a transplant donor. The CDR3 DNA reads as TGCGCCAGCAGCTTGGCCGGGAAGGGCAATTCACCCCTCCACTTT. Its translation is CASSLAGKGNSPLHF.